This T cell receptor (beta chain) was sequenced during a study of T cell responses to AZD1222 COVID-19 vaccine (TCRdb year 2021). Regarding the research as a whole: AZD1222 recipients whose second dose came at about 4 weeks and those whose second dose came at about 12 weeks were combined into one group, since spike-specific TCR depth and breadth did not differ between the two schedules. TCR sequencing was performed for about 240 trial participants, of whom around 200 were given two doses of AZD1222 and roughly 25 were given two doses of MenACWY control vaccine. Trial participants were enrolled into age subgroups of 18-55, 56-69 and 70-plus years, which contained around 150, 28 and 57 TCR-sequenced participants, respectively. Here is what the overall study found, with its caveats: Because no day 14 peak-response samples were available, repertoires were characterized only after the peak T cell response. Most participants were white British and females outnumbered males, and the authors suggested that clonal diversity may have been underestimated. In the small 56-69-year group, the increase in depth fell short of significance, most likely because of low power. Reportedly, almost half of the unique spike-specific TCRs recognized epitopes lying outside the regions that are mutated in the B.1.351 and B.1.1.7 variants. CD4 TCRs associated with the vaccine covered the entire spike protein, and the dominant responses were in regions 160-218 and 743-854. Conclusions about previously exposed vaccinees are limited because only 5 or 6 AZD1222 recipients were SARS-CoV-2 seropositive at baseline. After two AZD1222 doses, both the breadth and the depth of spike-specific TCRs were significantly higher than at day 0 and than in MenACWY recipients.

The CDR3 regions of human TCRbeta chains were analyzed by immunosequencing. The source study handled its data this way. Repertoire TCRs were checked for matches against a reference library of SARS-CoV-2-specific TCRs that had been generated using the MIRA antigen-specificity platform. Breadth was defined as the fraction of unique TCRs that were SARS-CoV-2-associated, and depth was defined as the fraction of total T cells that were SARS-CoV-2-associated. Using the MIRA data, each spike-specific TCR was assigned both to the spike region to which the TCR was reactive and to a CD4 or CD8 class. Log10-transformed breadth and depth values were compared by one-way ANOVA with Sidak's multiple comparisons tests. The source is immuneACCESS, and TCRdb retained only in-frame sequences with V and J called. Part of the clones is not carried over; for the studies checked, unresolved V genes explain less than half of this, and the remainder is unexplained. The D gene and trimming were derived from the DNA, and the V and J assignments and clone size from that table. This sample holds tens of thousands of clones; about 86% were observed only once. Clones ranked in the top ten supply approximately 15% of the sample.

What this sample's time point label stands for: baseline before first vaccination. The vaccinee samples were drawn from two UK trials, COV001 and COV002, one of which was a single-blind randomized controlled phase 2/3 trial testing AZD1222 (ChAdOx1 nCoV-19) in healthy adults. For TCRbeta chain sequencing, PBMC samples were collected from trial participants at day 0 and at day 28 after the second dose. This clone was seen a single time. This clone's antigen is unknown. No base qualities exist here, and no much larger clone lies one base off it. Its CDR3 holds 15 amino acids, cysteine through phenylalanine. Of the read, only the CDR3 DNA is kept; its 45 bases are in frame from base 1. Based on the germline V gene (reference sequence), the CDR1 and CDR2 sequences are LNHNV and YYDKDF. Clipping removes 1 base from V and 1 base from J, with 1 as the unmatched junction base count.

Specimen: peripheral blood, collected on day 0 of AZD1222 vaccination. The source is an adult in good health. The rearrangement combines TRBV15 with TRBJ1-1; TRBD1 matches 9 bases in the middle. The CDR3 in this case is CATSRGGQGNTEAFF. The sequenced DNA: TGTGCCACCAGCAGAGGGGGACAGGGGAACACTGAAGCTTTCTTT. Here the CDR3 is joined to the reference TRBV15 and TRBJ1-1 genes, and the full variable domain is: DAMVIQNPRYQVTQFGKPVTLSCSQTLNHNVMYWYQQKSSQAPKLLFHYYDKDFNNEADTPDNFQSRRPNTSFCFLDIRSPGLGDTAMYLCATSRGGQGNTEAFFGQGTRLTVV.